These T cell receptor beta chains were read from a single sample in a study of T-cell reconstitution after alpha-beta-depleted transplantation in children. TCRdb used MiXCR to reprocess the PCR reads, holding one entry per CDR3 protein. The table lists roughly 400,000 distinct CDR3 sequences, around 46% of them singletons, with under 35% in the top ten. This sample comprised PBMCs, obtained before TCRalphabeta/CD19-depleted stem cell transplant. These receptors all stem from a girl aged 2-10 years with aplastic anemia, due to receive a stem cell transplant. CDR3s include the opening cysteine and the closing phenylalanine or tryptophan. The order of the fields is V gene, J gene, clone size, D gene, CDR3 protein, CDR3 DNA. The D gene is left open where the match is weak. Clone size is not always given. Where it is, it says once, few, many or a class for expanded clones.

V gene: TRBV20-1; J gene: TRBJ2-1; clone size: -; D gene: TRBD2; CDR3 protein: CSASRAGGYNEQFF; CDR3 DNA: TGCAGTGCTAGCCGGGCGGGAGGCTACAATGAGCAGTTCTTC
V gene: TRBV28; J gene: TRBJ2-7; clone size: many; D gene: TRBD1; CDR3 protein: CASTPGQYYEQYF; CDR3 DNA: TGTGCCAGCACTCCGGGACAGTACTACGAGCAGTACTTC
V gene: TRBV5-1; J gene: TRBJ2-7; clone size: -; D gene: -; CDR3 protein: CASSLLDPYEQYF; CDR3 DNA: TGCGCCAGCAGCCTACTGGACCCCTACGAGCAGTACTTC
V gene: TRBV7-9; J gene: TRBJ2-1; clone size: -; D gene: -; CDR3 protein: CASSSVKDNNEQSF; CDR3 DNA: TGTGCCAGCAGCTCAGTCAAGGATAACAATGAGCAGTCCTTC
V gene: TRBV20-1; J gene: TRBJ1-2; clone size: many; D gene: TRBD1; CDR3 protein: CSAREGQGIDGYTF; CDR3 DNA: TGCAGTGCTAGGGAGGGACAGGGAATAGATGGCTACACCTTC
V gene: TRBV4-2; J gene: TRBJ2-3; clone size: -; D gene: TRBD2; CDR3 protein: CASSQDREGPGTDTQYF; CDR3 DNA: TGTGCCAGCAGCCAAGATCGGGAGGGACCGGGCACAGATACGCAGTATTTT
V gene: TRBV7-8; J gene: TRBJ2-1; clone size: many; D gene: -; CDR3 protein: CASSSPTDRNNEQFF; CDR3 DNA: TGTGCCAGCAGCTCCCCGACGGACCGGAACAATGAGCAGTTCTTC
V gene: TRBV5-5; J gene: TRBJ2-2; clone size: -; D gene: -; CDR3 protein: CASALWNTGELFF; CDR3 DNA: TGTGCCAGTGCCCTTTGGAACACCGGGGAGCTGTTTTTT
V gene: TRBV5-1; J gene: TRBJ1-5; clone size: -; D gene: -; CDR3 protein: CARRQRGNQPQHF; CDR3 DNA: TGCGCCAGAAGACAGAGGGGCAATCAGCCCCAGCATTTT
V gene: TRBV5-1; J gene: TRBJ2-6; clone size: -; D gene: -; CDR3 protein: CASSLGPSSGANVLTF; CDR3 DNA: TGCGCCAGCAGCTTGGGACCCAGCTCTGGGGCCAACGTCCTGACTTTC
V gene: TRBV10-3; J gene: TRBJ2-3; clone size: -; D gene: -; CDR3 protein: CAISGSTSDIAADTQYF; CDR3 DNA: TGTGCCATCAGTGGGTCCACGAGCGATATCGCAGCAGATACGCAGTATTTT
V gene: TRBV18; J gene: TRBJ2-3; clone size: many; D gene: -; CDR3 protein: CASSPRGSTDTQYF; CDR3 DNA: TGTGCCAGCTCACCAAGAGGCAGCACAGATACGCAGTATTTT
V gene: TRBV9; J gene: TRBJ1-2; clone size: -; D gene: -; CDR3 protein: CASSVDGSGYTF; CDR3 DNA: TGTGCCAGCAGCGTAGACGGGTCCGGCTACACCTTC
V gene: TRBV7-8; J gene: TRBJ1-3; clone size: -; D gene: -; CDR3 protein: CASSLTVSPTETTIYF; CDR3 DNA: TGTGCCAGCAGCTTAACAGTATCCCCCACCGAGACTACCATATATTTT
V gene: TRBV5-5; J gene: TRBJ1-2; clone size: -; D gene: -; CDR3 protein: CASSLYGDGYTF; CDR3 DNA: TGTGCCAGCAGCTTGTATGGGGATGGCTACACCTTC
V gene: TRBV13; J gene: TRBJ2-1; clone size: few; D gene: TRBD2; CDR3 protein: CAVRKQLAGANALYNEQFF; CDR3 DNA: TGTGCCGTAAGAAAACAGCTAGCGGGCGCAAACGCTTTATACAATGAGCAGTTCTTC
V gene: TRBV6-2/TRBV6-3; J gene: TRBJ2-1; clone size: -; D gene: -; CDR3 protein: CASSYTGSEQFF; CDR3 DNA: TGTGCCAGCAGTTACACGGGCTCCGAGCAGTTCTTC
V gene: TRBV7-6; J gene: TRBJ2-7; clone size: -; D gene: TRBD2; CDR3 protein: CASSPGLRTYEQYF; CDR3 DNA: TGTGCCAGCAGTCCGGGACTACGAACCTACGAGCAGTACTTC
V gene: TRBV20-1; J gene: TRBJ2-3; clone size: many; D gene: TRBD2; CDR3 protein: CSAEGTSGDTQYF; CDR3 DNA: TGCAGTGCAGAAGGGACTAGCGGAGATACGCAGTATTTT
V gene: TRBV12-3/TRBV12-4; J gene: TRBJ1-5; clone size: -; D gene: -; CDR3 protein: CASGTGNQPQHF; CDR3 DNA: TGTGCCAGCGGAACAGGGAATCAGCCCCAGCATTTT
V gene: TRBV20-1; J gene: TRBJ2-1; clone size: few; D gene: -; CDR3 protein: CSASKLSYNEQFF; CDR3 DNA: TGCAGTGCTAGTAAGCTAAGCTACAATGAGCAGTTCTTC
V gene: TRBV7-2; J gene: TRBJ2-3; clone size: -; D gene: TRBD2; CDR3 protein: CASSSRLAGGSDTQYF; CDR3 DNA: TGTGCCAGCAGCTCACGACTAGCGGGGGGATCAGATACGCAGTATTTT
V gene: TRBV5-1; J gene: TRBJ1-6; clone size: -; D gene: -; CDR3 protein: CASSSQGSNSPLHF; CDR3 DNA: TGCGCCAGCAGCTCACAGGGATCTAATTCACCCCTCCACTTT
V gene: TRBV7-9; J gene: TRBJ2-1; clone size: -; D gene: -; CDR3 protein: CAGRPPGENEQFF; CDR3 DNA: TGTGCCGGCCGCCCGCCGGGAGAGAATGAGCAGTTCTTC